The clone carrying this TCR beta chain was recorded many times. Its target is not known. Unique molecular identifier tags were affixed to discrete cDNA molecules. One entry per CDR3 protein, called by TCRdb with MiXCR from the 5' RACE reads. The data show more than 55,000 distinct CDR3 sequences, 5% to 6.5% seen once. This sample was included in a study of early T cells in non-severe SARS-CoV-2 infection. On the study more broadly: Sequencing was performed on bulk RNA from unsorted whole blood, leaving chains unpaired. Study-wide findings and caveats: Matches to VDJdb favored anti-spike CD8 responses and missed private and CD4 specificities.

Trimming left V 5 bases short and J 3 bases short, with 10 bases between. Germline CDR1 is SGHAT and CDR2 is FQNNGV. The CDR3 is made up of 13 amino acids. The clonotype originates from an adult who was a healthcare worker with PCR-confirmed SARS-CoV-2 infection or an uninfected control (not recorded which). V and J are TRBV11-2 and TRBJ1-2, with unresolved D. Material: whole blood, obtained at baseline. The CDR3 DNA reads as TGTGCCAGCAGCACGTCTCGTTACTATGGCTACACCTTC. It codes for CASSTSRYYGYTF.